This T cell receptor (beta chain) was recorded in a study of radiotherapy plus CTLA-4 blockade in lung cancer. The study's findings and limits: Expansion of tumor-derived TCR clones was observed in blood after radiotherapy plus ipilimumab.

The V gene's germline CDR1 is MNHNY and CDR2 SVGAGI (reference sequence). The CDR3 is 14 amino acids. Trimming left V 2 bases short and J 1 base short, with 8 bases between. Focal radiation and CTLA-4 blockade (ipilimumab) were tested in chemo-refractory metastatic non-small-cell lung cancer patients. On this clone itself: What it recognizes is unknown.

Clones were read by immunoSEQ multiplex PCR, and TCRdb kept only the in-frame ones, dropping some. The sample consists of about 78,000 clones, approximately 86% of them appearing once. The starting material was peripheral blood, obtained from a patient treated with radiotherapy plus ipilimumab. V is TRBV6-6 and J is TRBJ1-1; no reliable D call. The sequence was collected from a human donor with non-small cell lung cancer who had stable disease on radiotherapy plus ipilimumab. CDR3 DNA sequence: TGTGCCAGCAGTTACAGCAGGCCGAACACTGAAGCTTTCTTT. Amino acids: CASSYSRPNTEAFF.